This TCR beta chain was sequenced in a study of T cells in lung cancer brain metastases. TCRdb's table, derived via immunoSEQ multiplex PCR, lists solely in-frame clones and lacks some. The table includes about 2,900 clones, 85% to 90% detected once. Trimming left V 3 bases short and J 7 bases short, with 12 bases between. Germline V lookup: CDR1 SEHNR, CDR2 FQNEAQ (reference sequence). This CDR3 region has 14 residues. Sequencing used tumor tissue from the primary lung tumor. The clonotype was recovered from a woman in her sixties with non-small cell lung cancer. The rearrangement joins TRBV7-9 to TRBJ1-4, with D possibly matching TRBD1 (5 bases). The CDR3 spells CASSFGGGFEKLFF. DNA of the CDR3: TGTGCCAGCAGCTTTGGGGGAGGATTTGAAAAACTGTTTTTT.